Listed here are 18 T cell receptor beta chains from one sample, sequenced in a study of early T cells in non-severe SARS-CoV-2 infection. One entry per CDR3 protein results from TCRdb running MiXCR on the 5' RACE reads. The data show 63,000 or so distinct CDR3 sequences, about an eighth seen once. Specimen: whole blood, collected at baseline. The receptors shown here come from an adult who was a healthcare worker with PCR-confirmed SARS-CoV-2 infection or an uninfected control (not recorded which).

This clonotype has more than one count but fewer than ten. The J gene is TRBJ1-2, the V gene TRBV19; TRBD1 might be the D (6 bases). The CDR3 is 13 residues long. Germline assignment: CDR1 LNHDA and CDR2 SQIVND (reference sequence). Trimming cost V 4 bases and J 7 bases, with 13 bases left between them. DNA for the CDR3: TGTGCCAGTAGTAATATACAGGGTTTTGGCTACACCTTC. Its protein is CASSNIQGFGYTF.

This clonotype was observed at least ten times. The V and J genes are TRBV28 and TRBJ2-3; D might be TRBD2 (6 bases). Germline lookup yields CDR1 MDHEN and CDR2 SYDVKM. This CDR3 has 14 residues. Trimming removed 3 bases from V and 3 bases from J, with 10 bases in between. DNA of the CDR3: TGTGCCAGCAGTTTGGAGGGACCGACAGATACGCAGTATTTT. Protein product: CASSLEGPTDTQYF.

The CDR3 is CASSENRGRDEQYF. DNA of the CDR3: TGTGCCAGCAGTGAAAACAGGGGCAGGGACGAGCAGTACTTC. The chain uses TRBV2 and TRBJ2-7; 7 bases agree with TRBD1. With 2 bases clipped from V and 5 bases from J, the junction kept 6 bases outside the gene matches. CDR3 length: 14 amino acids. The germline V gene encodes CDR1 SNHLY and CDR2 FYNNEI.

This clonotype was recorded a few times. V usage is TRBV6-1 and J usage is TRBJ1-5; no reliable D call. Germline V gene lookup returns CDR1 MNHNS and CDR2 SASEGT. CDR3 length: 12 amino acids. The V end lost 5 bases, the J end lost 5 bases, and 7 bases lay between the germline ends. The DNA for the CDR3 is TGTGCCAGCAGTCAAACGTATCAGCCCCAGCATTTT. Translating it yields CASSQTYQPQHF.

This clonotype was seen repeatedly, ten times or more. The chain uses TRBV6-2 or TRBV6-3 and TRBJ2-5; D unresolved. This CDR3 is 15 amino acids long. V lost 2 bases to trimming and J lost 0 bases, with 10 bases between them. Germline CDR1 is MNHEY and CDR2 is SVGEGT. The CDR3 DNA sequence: TGTGCCAGCAGTTACCTTGGCACCAACCAAGAGACCCAGTACTTC. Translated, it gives CASSYLGTNQETQYF.

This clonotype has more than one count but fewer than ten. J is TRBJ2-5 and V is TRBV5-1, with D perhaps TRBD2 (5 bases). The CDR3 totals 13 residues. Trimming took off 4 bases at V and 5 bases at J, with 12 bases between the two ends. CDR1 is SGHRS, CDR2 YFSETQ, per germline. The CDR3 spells CASSMVGEETQYF. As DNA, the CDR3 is TGCGCCAGCAGCATGGTGGGAGAGGAGACCCAGTACTTC.

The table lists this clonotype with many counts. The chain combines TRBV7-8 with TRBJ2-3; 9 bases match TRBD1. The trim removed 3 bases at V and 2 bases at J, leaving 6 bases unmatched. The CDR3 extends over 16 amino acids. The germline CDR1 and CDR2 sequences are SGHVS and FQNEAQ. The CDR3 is CASSFRQGDITDTQYF. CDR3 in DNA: TGTGCCAGCAGCTTCCGACAGGGGGATATCACAGATACGCAGTATTTT.

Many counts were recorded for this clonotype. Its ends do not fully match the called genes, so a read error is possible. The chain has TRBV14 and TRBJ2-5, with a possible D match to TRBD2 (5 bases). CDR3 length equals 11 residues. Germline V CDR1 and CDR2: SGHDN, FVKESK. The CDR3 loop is CASSQGEIQYF. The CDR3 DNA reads TGTGCCAGCAGCCAAGGGGAGATCCAGTACTTC.

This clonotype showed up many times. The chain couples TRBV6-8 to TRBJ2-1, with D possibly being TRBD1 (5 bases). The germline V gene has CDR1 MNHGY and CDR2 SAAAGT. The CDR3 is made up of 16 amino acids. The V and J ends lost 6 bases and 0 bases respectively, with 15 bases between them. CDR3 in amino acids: CASRSVGLHSYNEQFF. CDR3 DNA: TGTGCCAGCAGGTCCGTGGGGCTCCACTCCTACAATGAGCAGTTCTTC.

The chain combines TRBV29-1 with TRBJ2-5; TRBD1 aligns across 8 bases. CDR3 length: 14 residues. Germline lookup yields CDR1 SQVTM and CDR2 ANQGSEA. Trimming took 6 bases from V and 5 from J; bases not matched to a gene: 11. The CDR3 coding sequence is TGCAGCGTCGCTAGCCGGGACAGGCGTGAGACCCAGTACTTC. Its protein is CSVASRDRRETQYF.

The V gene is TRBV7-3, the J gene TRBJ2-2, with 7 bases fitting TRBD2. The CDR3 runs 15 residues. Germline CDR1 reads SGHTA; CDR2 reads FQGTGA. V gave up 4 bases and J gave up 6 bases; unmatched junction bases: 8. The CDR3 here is CASSYGGMSAGELFF. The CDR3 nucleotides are TGTGCCAGCAGCTACGGGGGGATGAGCGCCGGGGAGCTGTTTTTT.

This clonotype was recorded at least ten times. CDR3 sequence (DNA): TGTGCCAGCAGTTACTCCGAAGGGGTGGTTTTCTTT. Translation gives CASSYSEGVVFF. The chain couples TRBV6-6 to TRBJ1-1; possibly TRBD1 for D (5 bases). V lost 0 bases and J lost 13, with 12 bases in between. CDR1 MNHNY and CDR2 SVGAGI come from the germline V gene (reference sequence). This CDR3 spans 12 amino acids.

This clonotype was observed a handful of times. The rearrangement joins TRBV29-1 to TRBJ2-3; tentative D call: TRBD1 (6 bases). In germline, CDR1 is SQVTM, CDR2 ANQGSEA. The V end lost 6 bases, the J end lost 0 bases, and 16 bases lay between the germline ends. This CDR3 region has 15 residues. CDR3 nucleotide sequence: TGCAGCGTCACCCAGGGGCCTACTAGCACAGATACGCAGTATTTT. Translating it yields CSVTQGPTSTDTQYF.

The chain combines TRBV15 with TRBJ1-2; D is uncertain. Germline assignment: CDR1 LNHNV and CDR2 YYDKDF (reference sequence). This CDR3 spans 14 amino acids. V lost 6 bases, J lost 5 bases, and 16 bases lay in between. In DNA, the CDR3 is TGTGCCACCAGGGCCGGCGGGGATCCTTATGGCTACACCTTC. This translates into CATRAGGDPYGYTF.

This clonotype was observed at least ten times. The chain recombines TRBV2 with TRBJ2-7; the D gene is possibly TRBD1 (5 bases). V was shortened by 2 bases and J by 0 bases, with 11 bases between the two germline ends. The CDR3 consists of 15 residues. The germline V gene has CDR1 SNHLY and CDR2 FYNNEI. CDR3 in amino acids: CASSERTKSSYEQYF. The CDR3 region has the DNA TGTGCCAGCAGTGAAAGGACAAAGTCCTCCTACGAGCAGTACTTC.

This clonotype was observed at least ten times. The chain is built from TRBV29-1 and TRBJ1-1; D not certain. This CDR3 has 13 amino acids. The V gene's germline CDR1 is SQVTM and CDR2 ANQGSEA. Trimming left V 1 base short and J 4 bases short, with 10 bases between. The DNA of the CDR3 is TGCAGCGTTGAAGGGCGGTTAATCACTGAAGCTTTCTTT. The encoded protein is CSVEGRLITEAFF. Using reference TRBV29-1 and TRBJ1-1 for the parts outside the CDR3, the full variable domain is SAVISQKPSRDICQRGTSLTIQCQVDSQVTMMFWYRQQPGQSLTLIATANQGSEATYESGFVIDKFPISRPNLTFSTLTVSNMSPEDSSIYLCSVEGRLITEAFFGQGTRLTVV.

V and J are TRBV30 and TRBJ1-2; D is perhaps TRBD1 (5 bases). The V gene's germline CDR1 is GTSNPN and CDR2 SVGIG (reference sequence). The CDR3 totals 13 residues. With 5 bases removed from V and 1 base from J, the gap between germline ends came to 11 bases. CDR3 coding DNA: TGTGCCTGGCAGAGGGGTAGTAACTATGGCTACACCTTC. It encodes CAWQRGSNYGYTF.

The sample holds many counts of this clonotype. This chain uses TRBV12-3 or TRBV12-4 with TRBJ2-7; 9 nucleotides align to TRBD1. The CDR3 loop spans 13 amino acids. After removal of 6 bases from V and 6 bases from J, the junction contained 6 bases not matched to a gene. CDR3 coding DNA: TGTGCCAGCAGCTCGGGGACAGGGCGCGAGCAGTACTTC. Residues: CASSSGTGREQYF.